This TCR beta chain was retrieved from a study of post-analysis software for immune sequencing data. Background on the study: Clinical courses comprised relapsing-remitting, secondary progressive and progressive-relapsing multiple sclerosis. Study-wide results and caveats: Strong co-clustering by F measure was seen for same-batch samples. Significantly lower normalized Chao1 diversity was seen in multiple sclerosis patients than in controls. Among about 5 TRBV segments more frequent in patients than controls were TRBV5-6, TRBV5-1 and TRBV20-1.

Prepared TCR beta cDNA libraries contained unique molecular identifiers. T cells numbering about 1 to 11 million yielded around 500,000 cDNA molecules. Using its own MiXCR run on the PCR reads, TCRdb lists one record per CDR3 protein. This table has 400,000 to 500,000 distinct CDR3 sequences, approximately 37% appearing once. This clonotype has only a few counts. Its antigen is unknown. The CDR3 consists of 10 residues. Trimming pared 5 bases from V and 1 base from J, leaving 3 bases between. CDR1 and CDR2 (germline): SQVTM, ANQGSEA. The TCR originated in a girl aged 2-10 years with multiple sclerosis. V is TRBV29-1 and J is TRBJ2-7, with D uncertain. The sequencing sample was made of blood. The CDR3 here is CSVKSYEQYF. The CDR3 region has the DNA TGCAGCGTTAAGTCCTACGAGCAGTACTTC.